Presented here are 25 T cell receptor beta chains from one specimen sequenced in a study of CD8 T cells in Susac syndrome. Reverse transcription of roughly 0.5 to 1 ug RNA was performed with random hexamers. Each CDR3 protein is one row after TCRdb ran MiXCR on the immunoSEQ multiplex PCR reads. The sample consists of 200,000 or so distinct CDR3 sequences, approximately 96% of them appearing once. Sequencing was carried out using CD4+ T cells from PBMCs. The receptors were gathered from a human donor with multiple sclerosis.

The chain is built from TRBV15 and TRBJ2-2; 9 bases are a match to TRBD2. Germline assignment: CDR1 LNHNV and CDR2 YYDKDF (reference sequence). The CDR3 spans 17 residues. The trim removed 0 bases at V and 1 base at J, leaving 3 bases unmatched. This chain's CDR3 is CATSRDVTSGNTGELFF. CDR3 bases: TGTGCCACCAGCAGAGACGTGACTAGCGGGAACACCGGGGAGCTGTTTTTT.

V gene TRBV27 combines with J gene TRBJ2-3, with a tentative D call TRBD1 (5 bases). The CDR3 is 15 residues long. V lost 6 bases and J lost 0, with 13 bases in between. Germline-derived CDR1 and CDR2 are MNHEY and SMNVEV (reference sequence). The DNA for the CDR3 is TGTGCCAGCAGCCAGGGAATTGCTAGCACAGATACGCAGTATTTT. Amino acids: CASSQGIASTDTQYF.

This chain joins TRBV3-1 and TRBJ1-1; D ambiguous. The V gene lost 4 bases and the J gene lost 2 bases, with 17 bases spanning the gap. Germline values: CDR1 LGHDT, CDR2 YNNKEL (reference sequence). The CDR3 extends over 16 amino acids. Here the CDR3 reads CASSRNPTRSNTEAFF. Written as DNA, the CDR3 is TGTGCCAGCAGCCGGAATCCCACAAGATCTAACACTGAAGCTTTCTTT. Looking up the rest from reference TRBV3-1 and TRBJ1-1 gives the full variable domain: DTAVSQTPKYLVTQMGNDKSIKCEQNLGHDTMYWYKQDSKKFLKIMFSYNNKELIINETVPNRFSPKSPDKAHLNLHINSLELGDSAVYFCASSRNPTRSNTEAFFGQGTRLTVV.

The genes are TRBV3-1 and TRBJ1-6; weak D call: TRBD1 (5 bases). Germline loops: CDR1 LGHDT, CDR2 YNNKEL (reference sequence). Trimming cost V 4 bases and J 4 bases, with 17 bases left between them. This CDR3 has 17 amino acids. CDR3 sequence: CASSRGIQARYNSPLHF. CDR3 nucleotides: TGTGCCAGCAGCCGGGGGATACAGGCAAGGTATAATTCACCCCTCCACTTT. Based on the CDR3 plus reference TRBV3-1 and TRBJ1-6, the full variable domain is DTAVSQTPKYLVTQMGNDKSIKCEQNLGHDTMYWYKQDSKKFLKIMFSYNNKELIINETVPNRFSPKSPDKAHLNLHINSLELGDSAVYFCASSRGIQARYNSPLHFGNGTRLTVT.

V and J are TRBV18 and TRBJ1-1; 9 nucleotides match TRBD1. The V gene's germline CDR1 is KGHSH and CDR2 LQKENI. This CDR3 has 15 amino acids. Unmatched junction bases numbered 8, after V lost 6 bases and J lost 3 bases. The CDR3 loop reads CASSLRQGGDTEAFF. In DNA, the CDR3 is TGTGCCAGCTCCCTAAGACAGGGGGGCGACACTGAAGCTTTCTTT.

The CDR3 loop reads CSAAWRQGVRAPTYEQYF. CDR3 coding DNA: TGCAGTGCTGCCTGGAGACAGGGAGTCCGAGCGCCCACCTACGAGCAGTACTTC. The chain combines TRBV20-1 with TRBJ2-7, with 7 bases aligning to TRBD1. Trimming at V came to 5 bases and at J to 2 bases, leaving 21 bases not matched to a gene. The CDR3 spans 18 residues. The germline V gene has CDR1 DFQATT and CDR2 SNEGSKA (reference sequence).

This clonotype appeared a single time. The J gene is TRBJ2-2, the V gene TRBV9, with 11 nucleotides matching TRBD1. The V segment lost 4 bases and the J segment 1 base; nucleotides outside the gene matches: 9. Germline values: CDR1 SGDLS, CDR2 YYNGEE. The CDR3 is 18 residues long. This CDR3 reads CASSLGQGAGQNTGELFF. The CDR3 DNA sequence: TGTGCCAGCAGCTTAGGACAGGGGGCGGGTCAGAACACCGGGGAGCTGTTTTTT.

This chain joins TRBV3-1 and TRBJ1-5, with TRBD1 matching over 9 bases. Germline CDR1 is LGHDT and CDR2 is YNNKEL (reference sequence). The CDR3 is 17 residues long. Trimming removed 0 bases from V and 3 bases from J; junction bases left unmatched: 6. The CDR3 nucleotides read TGTGCCAGCAGCCAAGAATGGACAGGGGAGGACAATCAGCCCCAGCATTTT. Amino acids: CASSQEWTGEDNQPQHF. The entire variable domain, with the rest obtained from reference TRBV3-1 and TRBJ1-5, is as follows: DTAVSQTPKYLVTQMGNDKSIKCEQNLGHDTMYWYKQDSKKFLKIMFSYNNKELIINETVPNRFSPKSPDKAHLNLHINSLELGDSAVYFCASSQEWTGEDNQPQHFGDGTRLSIL.

The V gene is TRBV3-1, the J gene TRBJ2-7; D gene unclear. The CDR3 is made up of 15 amino acids. The germline V and J ends were trimmed by 1 base and 1 base, with 11 bases remaining between them. Germline V gene data show CDR1 as LGHDT and CDR2 as YNNKEL (reference sequence). CDR3 sequence (DNA): TGTGCCAGCAGCCAAGGGGAACCGCGGTCCTACGAGCAGTACTTC. Protein: CASSQGEPRSYEQYF.

CDR3 sequence (DNA): TGTGCCTGGAGCGACAGGGGGCTAGGTAGGACTGAAGCTTTCTTT. Amino acids: CAWSDRGLGRTEAFF. The V gene is TRBV30, the J gene TRBJ1-1; 10 bases fit TRBD1. The CDR3 is 15 residues long. The germline V gene has CDR1 GTSNPN and CDR2 SVGIG (reference sequence). Losses at the gene ends were 3 bases for V and 5 bases for J; bases not matched to a gene: 9.

The chain has TRBV7-3 and TRBJ2-3; TRBD2 is a possible D gene (5 bases). Trimming pared 2 bases from V and 9 bases from J, leaving 12 bases between. CDR3 size: 13 residues. In germline, CDR1 is SGHTA, CDR2 FQGTGA. CDR3 residues: CASSLAWSGTQYF. The CDR3 region has the DNA TGTGCCAGCAGCTTAGCGTGGAGCGGAACGCAGTATTTT.

The genes are TRBV6-5 and TRBJ2-7; D possibly corresponds to TRBD1 (6 bases). Germline V lookup: CDR1 MNHEY, CDR2 SVGAGI. Deletions cut 6 bases from V and 4 bases from J, with 16 bases between. The CDR3 sequence is 14 residues long. CDR3 region: CASSRTGTEYEQYF. The CDR3 DNA reads TGTGCCAGCAGCCGTACAGGGACGGAATACGAGCAGTACTTC.

The rearrangement uses TRBV4-2 and TRBJ2-5; 7 bases match TRBD2. The CDR3 is 18 residues long. V lost 0 bases and J lost 2; bases outside the gene matches: 12. Per the germline V gene, CDR1 is LGHNA and CDR2 is YNFKEQ. The CDR3 loop reads CASSQEITASGEQETQYF. CDR3 DNA sequence: TGTGCCAGCAGCCAAGAAATTACGGCTAGCGGAGAACAAGAGACCCAGTACTTC.

This chain uses TRBV29-1 with TRBJ2-3; D gene unclear. Germline V gene sequence: CDR1 SQVTM, CDR2 ANQGSEA. There are 13 residues in the CDR3. Trimming cost V 4 bases and J 5 bases, with 13 bases left between them. In nucleotides, the CDR3 is TGCAGCGTTGGGCGTTCCCAAGGAGATACGCAGTATTTT. Protein sequence: CSVGRSQGDTQYF.

V usage is TRBV5-1 and J usage is TRBJ2-7; unclear D gene. CDR1 is SGHRS, CDR2 YFSETQ, per germline. The CDR3 runs to 14 residues. V gave up 3 bases and J gave up 0 bases, with 10 bases separating them. The CDR3 bases are TGCGCCAGCAGCTCCGACCCCAGCTCCTACGAGCAGTACTTC. This codes for CASSSDPSSYEQYF.

This clonotype was detected only once. The V gene is TRBV7-9, the J gene TRBJ2-5, with 10 nucleotides matching TRBD1. The CDR3 has 14 residues. Germline loops: CDR1 SEHNR, CDR2 FQNEAQ (reference sequence). V trimming: 2 bases; J trimming: 5 bases; junction bases outside the gene matches: 2. The CDR3 protein is CASSLRDRGETQYF. For the CDR3, the DNA is TGTGCCAGCAGCTTACGGGACAGGGGCGAGACCCAGTACTTC.

V gene TRBV29-1 combines with J gene TRBJ1-1; D not resolved. Per germline, CDR1 SQVTM and CDR2 ANQGSEA. V lost 5 bases, J lost 2 bases, and 9 bases lay in between. This CDR3 comprises 12 residues. The DNA of the CDR3 is TGCAGCGTTTATGGCGGTAACACTGAAGCTTTCTTT. This codes for CSVYGGNTEAFF. The variable domain in full, completed from reference TRBV29-1 and TRBJ1-1, reads SAVISQKPSRDICQRGTSLTIQCQVDSQVTMMFWYRQQPGQSLTLIATANQGSEATYESGFVIDKFPISRPNLTFSTLTVSNMSPEDSSIYLCSVYGGNTEAFFGQGTRLTVV.

V usage is TRBV6-2 or TRBV6-3 and J usage is TRBJ2-7, with D perhaps TRBD1 or TRBD2 (5 bases each). The CDR3 is 15 amino acids. The V gene lost 2 bases and the J gene lost 0 bases, with 11 bases spanning the gap. Germline V gene data show CDR1 as MNHEY and CDR2 as SVGEGT. This CDR3 reads CASSYGTAVSYEQYF. The DNA for the CDR3 is TGTGCCAGCAGTTACGGGACGGCGGTCTCCTACGAGCAGTACTTC.

The chain carries TRBV12-3 or TRBV12-4 and TRBJ1-1, with 7 bases that match TRBD1. This CDR3 is built from 14 residues. Trimming at V came to 6 bases and at J to 2 bases, leaving 6 bases not matched to a gene. In nucleotides, the CDR3 is TGTGCCAGCAGGTTCGGGACAGTAAACACTGAAGCTTTCTTT. Residues: CASRFGTVNTEAFF.

This clonotype was seen a single time. The rearrangement links TRBV24-1 to TRBJ2-3; 7 positions match TRBD1. This CDR3 has 14 amino acids. The trim removed 6 bases at V and 1 base at J, leaving 3 bases unmatched. Germline values: CDR1 KGHDR, CDR2 SFDVKD. This CDR3 is CATSNTGGTDTQYF. Written as DNA, the CDR3 is TGTGCCACCAGTAACACAGGGGGCACAGATACGCAGTATTTT.

The rearrangement uses TRBV28 and TRBJ2-5; no clear D gene. Trimming pared 2 bases from V and 5 bases from J, leaving 12 bases between. The CDR3 extends over 14 amino acids. The germline CDR1 and CDR2 sequences are MDHEN and SYDVKM. The CDR3 reads CASSLISVGETQYF. The CDR3 coding sequence is TGTGCCAGCAGTTTAATCTCCGTTGGGGAGACCCAGTACTTC.

The sample holds one count of this clonotype. The chain employs TRBV5-1 and TRBJ1-2; 7 nucleotides line up with TRBD1. The CDR3 is made up of 14 amino acids. Germline V lookup: CDR1 SGHRS, CDR2 YFSETQ. V shed 5 bases, J shed 3 bases, and the junction held 7 bases outside the gene matches. As DNA, the CDR3 is TGCGCCAGCAGAACCGGGACAGACTACTATGGCTACACCTTC. Its translation is CASRTGTDYYGYTF.

The J gene is TRBJ1-3, the V gene TRBV3-1; D is uncertain. The germline V gene has CDR1 LGHDT and CDR2 YNNKEL (reference sequence). Trimming removed 0 bases from V and 0 bases from J, with 9 bases in between. The CDR3 has 16 residues. CDR3 DNA: TGTGCCAGCAGCCAAGAATTAACGTTCTCTGGAAACACCATATATTTT. It encodes CASSQELTFSGNTIYF.

This chain joins TRBV20-1 and TRBJ2-1; TRBD2 might be the D (5 bases). The CDR3 loop spans 14 amino acids. CDR1 DFQATT and CDR2 SNEGSKA come from the germline V gene (reference sequence). With 2 bases removed from V and 4 bases from J, the gap between germline ends came to 12 bases. CDR3 loop: CSARRLASYNEQFF. The CDR3 DNA reads as TGCAGTGCTAGACGGCTAGCTTCGTACAATGAGCAGTTCTTC.

J is TRBJ2-1 and V is TRBV7-2; tentative D call: TRBD2 (7 bases). The CDR3 covers 17 residues. V was trimmed by 5 bases and J by 7 bases, leaving 24 bases between them. Looked up from germline, CDR1 is SGHTA and CDR2 is FQGNSA. As DNA, the CDR3 is TGTGCCAGCAGCCCTACCGTAGGGGGGGGTAAGGTGAATGAGCAGTTCTTC. Its protein product is CASSPTVGGGKVNEQFF. The variable domain in full, with the rest retrieved from reference TRBV7-2 and TRBJ2-1, is GAGVSQSPSNKVTEKGKDVELRCDPISGHTALYWYRQSLGQGLEFLIYFQGNSAPDKSGLPSDRFSAERTGGSVSTLTIQRTQQEDSAVYLCASSPTVGGGKVNEQFFGPGTRLTVL.